This entry lists 26 T cell receptor beta chains sequenced from one sample in a study of a mutant IDH1 vaccine in newly diagnosed glioma. Repertoires were generated with immunoSEQ multiplex PCR, while TCRdb's copy carries only in-frame clones and drops some. Altogether some 55,000 clones are present, about nine tenths being singletons, with the ten largest covering around 4.4%. No antigen has been assigned to these receptors. As to time point: week 5, during vaccination. In the vaccine, a single dose held 300 ug of the mutant IDH1 20-mer peptide, along with topical imiquimod. The specimen was PBMCs, collected from a glioma patient whose treatment included an IDH1 peptide vaccine. The receptor source for this set is a woman aged 40 to 49 with glioma.

This clone was picked up a small number of times. V usage is TRBV14 and J usage is TRBJ1-5; TRBD1 is a possible D gene (5 bases). Trimming took off 1 base at V and 0 bases at J, with 7 bases between the two ends. This CDR3 has 15 residues. CDR1 and CDR2 from the germline V gene are SGHDN and FVKESK. The CDR3 here is CASSQGGTSNQPQHF. For the CDR3, the DNA is TGTGCCAGCAGCCAAGGAGGGACTAGCAATCAGCCCCAGCATTTT.

CDR3 DNA: TGTGCCAGCAGCGGAGCCGGGACAGGGAACACTGAAGCTTTCTTT. This codes for CASSGAGTGNTEAFF. J is TRBJ1-1 and V is TRBV7-8; 8 nucleotides line up with TRBD1. The CDR3 is 15 residues long. The V gene's germline CDR1 is SGHVS and CDR2 FQNEAQ. The junction had 6 bases not matched to a gene; V was cut back by 5 bases and J by 1 base.

This chain's CDR3 is CASSGQGWGYTF. The DNA for the CDR3 is TGTGCCAGCAGCGGACAGGGTTGGGGCTACACCTTC. The chain couples TRBV7-9 to TRBJ1-2; the match to TRBD1 covers 8 bases. In germline, CDR1 is SEHNR, CDR2 FQNEAQ (reference sequence). The CDR3 runs to 12 residues. V trimming: 5 bases; J trimming: 8 bases; junction bases outside the gene matches: 4. Together with reference TRBV7-9 and TRBJ1-2, the CDR3 gives the full variable domain: DTGVSQNPRHKITKRGQNVTFRCDPISEHNRLYWYRQTLGQGPEFLTYFQNEAQLEKSRLLSDRFSAERPKGSFSTLEIQRTEQGDSAMYLCASSGQGWGYTFGSGTRLTVV.

The chain uses TRBV5-1 and TRBJ1-1, with TRBD1 matching over 10 bases. Germline V lookup: CDR1 SGHRS, CDR2 YFSETQ. Trimming at V came to 4 bases and at J to 6 bases, leaving 12 bases not matched to a gene. The CDR3 sequence is 16 residues long. The CDR3 reads CASSTTAGTGAAEAFF. The CDR3 nucleotides read TGCGCCAGCAGCACGACAGCCGGGACAGGGGCGGCTGAAGCTTTCTTT. Drawing the rest from reference TRBV5-1 and TRBJ1-1, the complete variable domain is KAGVTQTPRYLIKTRGQQVTLSCSPISGHRSVSWYQQTPGQGLQFLFEYFSETQRNKGNFPGRFSGRQFSNSRSEMNVSTLELGDSALYLCASSTTAGTGAAEAFFGQGTRLTVV.

The chain is built from TRBV4-1 and TRBJ1-2; D remains ambiguous. Trimming removed 0 bases from V and 6 bases from J, with 14 bases in between. Germline V lookup: CDR1 MGHRA, CDR2 YSYEKL. The CDR3 consists of 15 residues. CDR3 nucleotides: TGCGCCAGCAGCCAAGATCCGGTAGTAGGCGATGGCTACACCTTC. Its protein product is CASSQDPVVGDGYTF.

This sequence joins TRBV30 and TRBJ1-2; 7 nucleotides line up with TRBD1. V lost 1 base to trimming and J lost 2 bases; unmatched junction nucleotides: 19. The CDR3 runs 19 residues. Germline CDR1 and CDR2: GTSNPN and SVGIG (reference sequence). The CDR3 DNA sequence: TGTGCCTGGAGTGACCCTCCCCTCTCTCAGACAGGGCTCAACTATGGCTACACCTTC. Amino acid sequence: CAWSDPPLSQTGLNYGYTF.

The chain links TRBV7-2 to TRBJ1-1; the D gene is possibly TRBD1 (5 bases). V lost 5 bases and J lost 1, with 14 bases in between. The germline V gene encodes CDR1 SGHTA and CDR2 FQGNSA. The CDR3 consists of 15 residues. CDR3 DNA: TGTGCCAGCAGCAATTCTCCGGGACCGAACACTGAAGCTTTCTTT. It specifies CASSNSPGPNTEAFF.

This clone was picked up a small number of times. The rearrangement uses TRBV19 and TRBJ1-5, with TRBD1 as a possible D gene (6 bases). V was cut by 5 bases and J by 0 bases, with 8 bases left in between. The CDR3 has 14 amino acids. CDR1 is LNHDA, CDR2 SQIVND, per germline (reference sequence). The CDR3 region has the DNA TGTGCCAGTAGTTCGGACAGTAGCAATCAGCCCCAGCATTTT. This gives the protein CASSSDSSNQPQHF.

This clone was observed a single time. V gene TRBV6-1 combines with J gene TRBJ2-1; 8 nucleotides line up with TRBD1. The CDR3 runs 21 residues. CDR1 is MNHNS, CDR2 SASEGT, per germline. J gave up 0 bases and V 1 base, and 17 bases lay outside the gene matches. This chain's CDR3 is CASSEGKQGDWARSSYNEQFF. The CDR3 DNA sequence: TGTGCCAGCAGTGAAGGCAAACAGGGGGACTGGGCCCGGAGCTCCTACAATGAGCAGTTCTTC.

This clone is a singleton in its sample. The genes are TRBV29-1 and TRBJ2-2; D assignment may be TRBD1 or TRBD2 (6 bases each). The germline V gene encodes CDR1 SQVTM and CDR2 ANQGSEA. Deletions cut 7 bases from V and 3 bases from J, with 15 bases between. The CDR3 has 14 residues. The CDR3 sequence is CSAGTGRYTGELFF. The CDR3 DNA is TGCAGCGCCGGAACAGGGAGGTACACCGGGGAGCTGTTTTTT.

The genes are TRBV4-2 and TRBJ1-3; 8 bases agree with TRBD1. In germline, CDR1 is LGHNA, CDR2 YNFKEQ. J lost 4 bases, V lost 5 bases, and 7 bases had no gene match. The length of the CDR3 is 15 residues. CDR3 residues: CASSSIQGGGNTIYF. As DNA, the CDR3 is TGTGCCAGCAGCTCCATACAGGGGGGCGGAAACACCATATATTTT.

The chain employs TRBV4-2 and TRBJ1-2, with D possibly TRBD1 on 5 matching bases. V was shortened by 3 bases and J by 0 bases, with 17 bases between the two germline ends. Germline V gives CDR1 LGHNA, CDR2 YNFKEQ. This CDR3 has 17 amino acids. The CDR3 sequence: CASSHPPGQTANYGYTF. The CDR3 nucleotides are TGTGCCAGCAGCCATCCCCCAGGACAAACAGCTAACTATGGCTACACCTTC.

The chain is built from TRBV5-1 and TRBJ2-3; D is undetermined. Trimming left V 3 bases short and J 3 bases short, with 8 bases between. Germline V CDR1 and CDR2: SGHRS, YFSETQ. This CDR3 spans 13 amino acids. CDR3 residues: CASSSVDTDTQYF. The DNA of the CDR3 is TGCGCCAGCAGCTCCGTGGATACAGATACGCAGTATTTT.

This chain connects TRBV10-3 to TRBJ2-7; no clear D. Germline V lookup: CDR1 ENHRY, CDR2 SYGVKD. The CDR3 length is 12 residues. V lost 2 bases and J 2 bases, leaving 4 bases between the germline ends. CDR3 residues: CAISENPYEQYF. The CDR3 DNA sequence: TGTGCCATCAGTGAGAACCCCTACGAGCAGTACTTC.

J is TRBJ1-5 and V is TRBV19; no reliable D call. The CDR3 spans 16 residues. V lost 5 bases, J lost 0 bases, and 14 bases lay in between. Germline CDR1 reads LNHDA; CDR2 reads SQIVND (reference sequence). The CDR3, as DNA: TGTGCCAGTAGTTCCCCCCGAACAGCTAGCAATCAGCCCCAGCATTTT. Translated, it gives CASSSPRTASNQPQHF. Full variable domain (rest looked up from reference TRBV19 and TRBJ1-5): DGGITQSPKYLFRKEGQNVTLSCEQNLNHDAMYWYRQDPGQGLRLIYYSQIVNDFQKGDIAEGYSVSREKKESFPLTVTSAQKNPTAFYLCASSSPRTASNQPQHFGDGTRLSIL.

This chain links TRBV4-1 with TRBJ1-2; possible D gene TRBD1, 6 bases. V gave up 0 bases and J gave up 2 bases, with 16 bases separating them. This CDR3 contains 17 residues. Germline-derived CDR1 and CDR2 are MGHRA and YSYEKL. This CDR3 is CASSQDLGGVRNYGYTF. The CDR3 nucleotides read TGCGCCAGCAGCCAAGATTTAGGGGGAGTACGGAACTATGGCTACACCTTC.

The chain combines TRBV2 with TRBJ2-7; 11 nucleotides align to TRBD2. Germline trimming cut 6 bases from V and 4 bases from J; bases unmatched to any gene: 8. The CDR3 spans 15 residues. Germline V gene lookup returns CDR1 SNHLY and CDR2 FYNNEI. The CDR3 region has the DNA TGTGCCAGCAGGGCTAGCGGGGGGCCCCTGTACGAGCAGTACTTC. This encodes CASRASGGPLYEQYF.

This rearrangement joins TRBV7-6 to TRBJ2-2; 10 bases are shared with TRBD2. In germline, CDR1 is SGHVS, CDR2 FNYEAQ. The CDR3 covers 16 residues. With V trimmed by 4 bases and J by 2 bases, 4 bases remained unmatched. The CDR3 region is CASSSASGGNTGELFF. The CDR3 bases are TGTGCCAGCAGCTCGGCTAGCGGGGGAAACACCGGGGAGCTGTTTTTT.

The chain employs TRBV19 and TRBJ1-5; weak D call: TRBD1 (6 bases). This CDR3 spans 16 amino acids. V was pared by 3 bases and J by 0 bases, with 12 bases between. Germline CDR1 is LNHDA and CDR2 is SQIVND (reference sequence). CDR3 protein: CASSIRGGPSNQPQHF. The CDR3 nucleotides read TGTGCCAGTAGTATTCGGGGGGGGCCTAGCAATCAGCCCCAGCATTTT. Full variable domain (remainder filled in from reference TRBV19 and TRBJ1-5): DGGITQSPKYLFRKEGQNVTLSCEQNLNHDAMYWYRQDPGQGLRLIYYSQIVNDFQKGDIAEGYSVSREKKESFPLTVTSAQKNPTAFYLCASSIRGGPSNQPQHFGDGTRLSIL.

CDR3 sequence (DNA): TGCGCCAGCAGCCAAGTGGCGGTTAGCACAGATACGCAGTATTTT. Encoded protein: CASSQVAVSTDTQYF. This sequence joins TRBV4-3 and TRBJ2-3; D is ambiguous. Trimming removed 1 base at V and 0 bases at J, with 8 bases between. The CDR3 has 15 residues. Germline values: CDR1 LGHNA, CDR2 YSLEER.

J is TRBJ1-1 and V is TRBV29-1, with 7 nucleotides matching TRBD1. V was clipped by 6 bases and J by 4 bases; unmatched bases: 8. CDR1 and CDR2 (germline): SQVTM, ANQGSEA. CDR3 length: 13 residues. CDR3: CSVSETGSTEAFF. For the CDR3, the DNA is TGCAGCGTATCGGAGACAGGGTCCACTGAAGCTTTCTTT. Full variable domain (rest looked up from reference TRBV29-1 and TRBJ1-1): SAVISQKPSRDICQRGTSLTIQCQVDSQVTMMFWYRQQPGQSLTLIATANQGSEATYESGFVIDKFPISRPNLTFSTLTVSNMSPEDSSIYLCSVSETGSTEAFFGQGTRLTVV.

This clone was seen just once. The chain is built from TRBV2 and TRBJ2-7; no definite D call. The germline V gene encodes CDR1 SNHLY and CDR2 FYNNEI. There are 11 residues in the CDR3. Trimming stripped 8 bases from V and 2 bases from J, with 7 bases between. Written as DNA, the CDR3 is TGTGCCAGCTTAAGGACCTACGAGCAGTACTTC. As protein: CASLRTYEQYF.

The V gene is TRBV11-2, the J gene TRBJ1-2; D unclear. The CDR3 extends over 15 amino acids. The germline CDR1 and CDR2 sequences are SGHAT and FQNNGV. The V gene lost 6 bases and the J gene lost 5 bases, with 19 bases spanning the gap. CDR3 sequence reads: CASSSTGRPLYGYTF. CDR3 DNA sequence: TGTGCCAGCAGTTCCACGGGCAGGCCACTGTATGGCTACACCTTC.

The chain joins TRBV9 to TRBJ1-1, with D maybe TRBD1 (6 bases). There are 14 residues in the CDR3. Germline-derived CDR1 and CDR2 are SGDLS and YYNGEE. V shed 3 bases and J shed 0 bases, with 9 bases lying between them. The DNA for the CDR3 is TGTGCCAGCAGCGGGGGACAACTGAACACTGAAGCTTTCTTT. Its protein is CASSGGQLNTEAFF.

This chain uses TRBV6-1 with TRBJ2-5; no definite D call. CDR3 length equals 12 residues. The germline V gene encodes CDR1 MNHNS and CDR2 SASEGT. V lost 0 bases and J lost 5, with 4 bases in between. CDR3 nucleotide sequence: TGTGCCAGCAGTGAAGCGCTGGAGACCCAGTACTTC. It codes for CASSEALETQYF.

The rearrangement uses TRBV5-1 and TRBJ2-5; D is unresolved. The CDR3 contains 15 residues. CDR1 and CDR2 from the germline V gene are SGHRS and YFSETQ. V lost 4 bases, J lost 0 bases, and 13 bases lay in between. The CDR3 loop is CASSPGIGDQETQYF. In nucleotides, the CDR3 is TGCGCCAGCAGCCCTGGTATAGGTGACCAAGAGACCCAGTACTTC. The variable domain in full, with the rest retrieved from reference TRBV5-1 and TRBJ2-5, is KAGVTQTPRYLIKTRGQQVTLSCSPISGHRSVSWYQQTPGQGLQFLFEYFSETQRNKGNFPGRFSGRQFSNSRSEMNVSTLELGDSALYLCASSPGIGDQETQYFGPGTRLLVL.